This T cell receptor (beta chain) derives from a study of T cell responses to AZD1222 COVID-19 vaccine (dated by TCRdb to 2020 to 2023). Background for the entire study: AZD1222 recipients whose second dose came at about 4 weeks and those whose second dose came at about 12 weeks were combined into one group, since spike-specific TCR depth and breadth did not differ between the two schedules. TCR sequencing covered some 250 trial participants: about 210 given two doses of AZD1222 and 26 given two doses of MenACWY control vaccine. Trial participants were enrolled by age into subgroups of 18-55, 56-69 and 70-plus years, and around 140, 26 and 57 TCR-sequenced participants, respectively, were included in these subgroups.

For this chain, trimming is 6 bases at the V end and 3 bases at the J end, and the number of junction bases without a gene match is 6. From the germline V gene (reference sequence), CDR1 is MNHEY and CDR2 is SMNVEV. The CDR3 numbers 15 residues from cysteine through phenylalanine. Here the CDR3 DNA is all that survives: 45 bases in frame from base 1. The CDR3 regions of human TCRbeta chains were analyzed by immunosequencing. Under the source paper's analysis protocol: Repertoire TCRs were matched against a reference library of SARS-CoV-2-specific TCRs generated with the MIRA antigen-specificity platform. Breadth meant the fraction of unique TCRs that were SARS-CoV-2-associated, whereas depth meant the fraction of total T cells that were SARS-CoV-2-associated. Using the MIRA data, each spike-specific TCR was mapped to the spike region that the TCR reacts to and placed in a CD4 or CD8 class. Log10-transformed breadth and depth values were compared by one-way ANOVA with Sidak's multiple comparisons tests. Drawn from immuneACCESS, this table holds only the in-frame rearrangements with V and J called that TCRdb kept. Clones are partly lost; checked studies trace under half to an unresolved V gene and leave the rest unexplained. V, J and clone size reflect that table, while D and trimming were determined from the DNA. This sample has some 96,000 clones in its table, and nearly 90% of those were observed once. The top ten hold roughly 2.8% of the sample.

A word on this clone: No antigen is known for it. The input lacks base qualities; no much larger clone sits a single base away.

The intended sense of this specimen's time point label: baseline before first vaccination. Samples from vaccinated people were obtained from the UK trials COV001 and COV002, which included a single-blind randomized controlled phase 2/3 trial of AZD1222 (ChAdOx1 nCoV-19) in healthy adults. For TCRbeta chain sequencing, PBMC samples from trial participants were taken at day 0 and at day 28 after the second dose. The paper's findings and limits, for the study overall: After two AZD1222 doses, spike-specific TCR breadth and depth were significantly higher than at day 0 and than in MenACWY recipients. Nearly half of unique spike-specific TCRs reportedly recognized epitopes outside regions mutated in the B.1.351 and B.1.1.7 variants. The 56-69-year group was small, and its depth increase did not reach significance, likely because of low power. The whole spike protein was spanned by vaccine-associated CD4 TCRs, and dominant responses were seen in regions 160-218 and 743-854. Conclusions about previously exposed vaccinees are limited, since just 6 or 7 AZD1222 recipients were seropositive for SARS-CoV-2 at baseline. Because no day 14 peak-response samples were available, the repertoires could be characterized only after the peak T cell response. Participants were mostly white British, with more females than males. The authors suggested clonal diversity may have been underestimated.

The input for sequencing was peripheral blood, taken on day 0 of AZD1222 vaccination. This clonotype was sampled from an adult in good health. The chain couples TRBV27 to TRBJ1-3, with 9 bases in between that match TRBD1. The CDR3 reads as follows: CASRLQGASGNTIYF. In nucleotide form, the sequence is TGTGCCAGCAGATTACAGGGGGCGAGTGGAAACACCATATATTTT.